This T cell receptor (beta chain) derives from a study of CD8 T cells in ankylosing spondylitis. This clonotype was counted only a few times. The CDR3 totals 16 residues. CDR1 and CDR2 from the germline V gene are MGHRA and YSYEKL. Trimming cost V 4 bases and J 0 bases, with 14 bases left between them. TCRdb ran MiXCR on the 5' RACE reads and lists one entry per CDR3 protein. The top ten hold about 12% of the sample, which has 100,000 or so distinct CDR3 sequences, more than 20% seen once. This clonotype was sampled from a male donor with ankylosing spondylitis. J is TRBJ2-3 and V is TRBV4-1, with D tentatively TRBD2 (6 bases). Material for sequencing was synovial fluid, either unsorted or a sorted T cell fraction (not recorded which). The CDR3 region has the DNA TGCGCCAGCAGCCCCAGTGGCCTAGCGAGCACAGATACGCAGTATTTT. It translates to CASSPSGLASTDTQYF.